Listed below are T cell receptor beta chains from one sample, sequenced in a study of spatial heterogeneity in lung cancer. MiXCR was run by TCRdb on the 5' RACE reads, yielding one entry per CDR3 protein. The sample holds 40,000 to 55,000 distinct CDR3 sequences; 12% to 15% are singletons and the top ten take 50% to 70%. The sample in question was PBMCs, obtained at surgery. The source of these receptors is a male donor with early-stage non-small cell lung cancer. The CDR3 runs from the conserved cysteine through the conserved F or W. The order of the fields is V gene, J gene, clone size, D gene, CDR3 protein, CDR3 DNA. A D gene is named only where the DNA matches it firmly. Clone size is shown for a subset of rows, as once, few, many or a class of expanded clone.

TRBV5-1	TRBJ2-3	NA	TRBD1	CASSVQGARPDTQYF	TGCGCCAGCAGTGTACAGGGGGCTCGCCCAGATACGCAGTATTTT
TRBV7-6	TRBJ2-7	few	NA	CASSFGQYPYEQYF	TGTGCCAGCAGCTTTGGACAGTACCCCTACGAGCAGTACTTC
TRBV6-4	TRBJ2-5	many	NA	CASSDTGTVGETQYF	TGTGCCAGCAGTGACACTGGGACGGTGGGAGAGACCCAGTACTTC
TRBV9	TRBJ2-2	many	TRBD2	CASSLAGEPGELFF	TGTGCCAGCAGTTTAGCGGGAGAGCCCGGGGAGCTGTTTTTT
TRBV7-2	TRBJ2-5	many	NA	CASTVSKTQYF	TGTGCCAGCACCGTATCGAAGACCCAGTACTTC
TRBV12-3/TRBV12-4	TRBJ2-1	NA	NA	CASSSFGGGEQFF	TGTGCCAGCAGTTCATTCGGGGGAGGTGAGCAGTTCTTC
TRBV11-3	TRBJ2-1	many	TRBD2	CASSLGGRGNEQFF	TGTGCCAGCAGCTTGGGCGGGAGAGGCAATGAGCAGTTCTTC
TRBV7-6	TRBJ2-7	NA	NA	CASSGDGSYEQYF	TGTGCCAGCAGCGGGGACGGCTCCTACGAGCAGTACTTC
TRBV2	TRBJ1-5	many	NA	CASTADPGSNQPQHF	TGTGCCAGCACCGCCGACCCAGGGAGCAATCAGCCCCAGCATTTT
TRBV7-2	TRBJ2-7	NA	TRBD1	CASSSRQGGEQYF	TGTGCCAGCAGCTCCAGACAGGGTGGCGAGCAGTACTTC
TRBV20-1	TRBJ2-1	many	NA	CSARDFRAAAYNEQFF	TGCAGTGCTAGGGATTTCAGGGCGGCGGCCTACAATGAGCAGTTCTTC
TRBV4-1	TRBJ2-1	few	NA	CASSQPYGDEQFF	TGCGCCAGCAGCCAGCCCTACGGCGATGAGCAGTTCTTC
TRBV5-4	TRBJ2-4	many	TRBD1	CASSPTGVAKNIQYF	TGTGCCAGCAGCCCGACAGGGGTAGCCAAAAACATTCAGTACTTC
TRBV9	TRBJ1-5	NA	TRBD1	CASSAGQENQPQHF	TGTGCCAGCAGCGCAGGACAGGAAAATCAGCCCCAGCATTTT
TRBV29-1	TRBJ1-5	few	TRBD1	CSVAHGTGRDQPQHF	TGCAGCGTCGCACATGGGACAGGGAGGGATCAGCCCCAGCATTTT
TRBV6-6	TRBJ2-7	few	NA	CASSYSFGSTYEQYF	TGTGCCAGCAGTTACTCGTTTGGTTCCACCTACGAGCAGTACTTC
TRBV28	TRBJ2-6	few	NA	CASTLRKSGANVLTF	TGTGCCAGCACCTTAAGGAAGTCTGGGGCCAACGTCCTGACTTTC
TRBV7-6	TRBJ2-1	NA	NA	CASSLGGDEQFF	TGTGCCAGCAGCTTAGGGGGTGATGAGCAGTTCTTC
TRBV5-4	TRBJ2-3	NA	NA	CASSLKGDDTQYF	TGTGCCAGCAGCTTGAAAGGGGACGATACGCAGTATTTT
TRBV7-2	TRBJ2-5	NA	TRBD1	CASSLTGAVLTQYF	TGTGCCAGCAGCTTAACAGGGGCGGTTCTGACCCAGTACTTC
TRBV6-6	TRBJ2-2	few	NA	CASSYGRQAGGELFF	TGTGCCAGCAGTTACGGCCGACAGGCTGGCGGGGAGCTGTTTTTT
TRBV9	TRBJ2-3	many	NA	CASSVAGRVTDTQYF	TGTGCCAGCAGCGTAGCTGGCAGGGTTACAGATACGCAGTATTTT
TRBV20-1	TRBJ2-5	NA	TRBD2	CSARSGAYRPETQYF	TGCAGTGCTAGGAGCGGGGCATATCGTCCAGAGACCCAGTACTTC
TRBV5-1	TRBJ2-1	few	TRBD2	CASSSIMTVLAENNEQFF	TGCGCCAGCAGCAGTATTATGACAGTCCTAGCGGAAAACAATGAGCAGTTCTTC
TRBV11-2	TRBJ1-1	NA	NA	CASSLPRQGPEAFF	TGTGCCAGCAGCTTACCCCGGCAGGGGCCTGAAGCTTTCTTT
TRBV18	TRBJ2-1	few	TRBD1	CASSPRDRSSYNEQFF	TGTGCCAGCTCACCAAGGGACAGAAGCTCCTACAATGAGCAGTTCTTC
TRBV19	TRBJ2-1	NA	TRBD2	CASRRLAGGLDNEQFF	TGTGCCAGTAGGAGACTAGCGGGAGGCCTCGACAATGAGCAGTTCTTC
TRBV6-2/TRBV6-3	TRBJ2-7	few	NA	CASSYGGGPYEQYF	TGTGCCAGCAGTTACGGGGGGGGGCCCTACGAGCAGTACTTC
TRBV25-1	TRBJ2-1	few	TRBD2	CASSEMRRGTSGNEQFF	TGTGCCAGCAGTGAGATGAGACGGGGGACTAGCGGGAATGAGCAGTTCTTC
TRBV29-1	TRBJ1-2	few	TRBD1	CSVPDREDGYTF	TGCAGCGTCCCGGACAGGGAAGATGGCTACACCTTC
TRBV24-1	TRBJ2-5	few	TRBD1	CATSDPRTGGETQYF	TGTGCCACCAGTGATCCCCGGACAGGCGGGGAGACCCAGTACTTC
TRBV20-1	TRBJ2-7	NA	NA	CSAGDRLGSDEQYF	TGCAGTGCCGGGGACCGACTAGGATCCGACGAGCAGTACTTC
TRBV7-6	TRBJ2-3	NA	NA	CASSPQRADTQYF	TGTGCCAGCAGCCCACAACGTGCGGATACGCAGTATTTT
TRBV20-1	TRBJ2-7	few	NA	CSARDRSGDPYEQYF	TGCAGTGCTAGAGATCGGTCAGGCGACCCCTACGAGCAGTACTTC
TRBV12-3/TRBV12-4	TRBJ1-4	NA	NA	CASSSSTGSRGEKLFF	TGTGCCAGCAGTTCGTCCACCGGCAGTCGGGGTGAAAAACTGTTTTTT
TRBV4-3	TRBJ2-3	few	NA	CASSQVGRRVSDTQYF	TGCGCCAGCAGCCAAGTTGGGAGGAGAGTTTCAGATACGCAGTATTTT
TRBV2	TRBJ2-2	few	NA	CASSAEGRTDTGELFF	TGTGCCAGCAGTGCAGAAGGGAGGACGGACACCGGGGAGCTGTTTTTT
TRBV7-8	TRBJ1-5	NA	NA	CASSIGRQTYQPQHF	TGTGCCAGCAGCATTGGGAGACAGACCTATCAGCCCCAGCATTTT
TRBV20-1	TRBJ1-5	NA	TRBD1	CSANRGNGNQPQHF	TGCAGTGCCAACAGGGGGAATGGCAATCAGCCCCAGCATTTT
TRBV12-3/TRBV12-4	TRBJ2-7	NA	TRBD2	CASSFLAEYEQYF	TGTGCCAGCAGTTTCCTAGCGGAATACGAGCAGTACTTC